Presented here are 26 T cell receptor beta chains from one specimen sequenced in a study of radiotherapy plus CTLA-4 blockade in lung cancer. Only in-frame clones appear in the TCRdb table, and some are missing; sequencing was by immunoSEQ multiplex PCR. The table includes 30,000 to 35,000 clones, approximately 82% detected once. The sequencing used peripheral blood, collected from a patient treated with radiotherapy plus ipilimumab. The source of these receptors is a human donor with non-small cell lung cancer who had stable disease on radiotherapy plus ipilimumab.

The chain has TRBV7-9 and TRBJ2-7; 7 bases fit TRBD1. The germline gives CDR1 SEHNR, CDR2 FQNEAQ (reference sequence). The CDR3 totals 12 residues. J was trimmed by 5 bases and V by 6 bases; bases with no gene match: 4. The CDR3 nucleotides are TGTGCCAGCAGTTCAACAGGGGACGAGCAGTACTTC. It is translated as CASSSTGDEQYF.

This clone was observed once. The chain uses TRBV11-2 and TRBJ1-1; unclear D gene. CDR1 and CDR2 from the germline V gene are SGHAT and FQNNGV. Trimming shortened V by 2 bases and J by 0 bases, and 10 bases separated the two germline ends. There are 15 residues in the CDR3. For the CDR3, the DNA is TGTGCCAGCAGCTTACAGGCTGGTCTGAACACTGAAGCTTTCTTT. Translated, it gives CASSLQAGLNTEAFF. The full variable domain, rest sourced from reference TRBV11-2 and TRBJ1-1, is EAGVAQSPRYKIIEKRQSVAFWCNPISGHATLYWYQQILGQGPKLLIQFQNNGVVDDSQLPKDRFSAERLKGVDSTLKIQPAKLEDSAVYLCASSLQAGLNTEAFFGQGTRLTVV.

This sequence joins TRBV7-6 and TRBJ1-4, with 8 bases aligning to TRBD1. This CDR3 is 16 amino acids long. Germline trimming cut 3 bases from V and 3 bases from J; bases unmatched to any gene: 6. From germline, CDR1 is SGHVS and CDR2 FNYEAQ. The CDR3 sequence is CASSFGADRANEKLFF. CDR3 DNA sequence: TGTGCCAGCAGCTTTGGAGCGGACAGGGCTAATGAAAAACTGTTTTTT.

This clone was detected once. The chain has TRBV5-5 and TRBJ1-3; 10 nucleotides line up with TRBD1. CDR1 and CDR2 (germline): SGHKS, YYEKEE (reference sequence). The CDR3 loop spans 17 amino acids. V shed 0 bases, J shed 0 bases, and the junction held 3 bases outside the gene matches. The CDR3 region is CASSLVGQGTSGNTIYF. As DNA, the CDR3 is TGTGCCAGCAGCTTGGTGGGACAGGGGACCTCTGGAAACACCATATATTTT.

V is TRBV15 and J is TRBJ2-2; weak D call: TRBD1 (6 bases). Germline V gene lookup returns CDR1 LNHNV and CDR2 YYDKDF (reference sequence). Trimming removed 0 bases at V and 7 bases at J, with 12 bases between. The CDR3 runs to 15 residues. CDR3 residues: CATSRDPQGYGELFF. The DNA for the CDR3 is TGTGCCACCAGCAGAGATCCACAGGGCTACGGGGAGCTGTTTTTT.

With regard to this clone: At one end, the junction sequence differs from germline, possibly due to a read error. This rearrangement joins TRBV5-1 to TRBJ2-7; D possibly uses TRBD1 or TRBD2 (5 bases each). The CDR3 totals 15 residues. Looked up from germline, CDR1 is SGHRS and CDR2 is YFSETQ. The CDR3 spells CASSLEQVPRGEQYF. In DNA form, the CDR3 reads TGTGCCAGCAGCTTGGAACAGGTCCCCCGAGGGGAACAGTACTTC.

Written as DNA, the CDR3 is TGTGCCAGCTCACCACCGGACAGGCGAGCTTTCTTT. This gives the protein CASSPPDRRAFF. This chain connects TRBV18 to TRBJ1-1; 7 nucleotides align to TRBD1. The germline gives CDR1 KGHSH, CDR2 LQKENI. V was pared by 0 bases and J by 10 bases, with 2 bases of the junction left unmatched. CDR3 length equals 12 residues. The variable domain in full, with the rest retrieved from reference TRBV18 and TRBJ1-1, is NAGVMQNPRHLVRRRGQEARLRCSPMKGHSHVYWYRQLPEEGLKFMVYLQKENIIDESGMPKERFSAEFPKEGPSILRIQQVVRGDSAAYFCASSPPDRRAFFGQGTRLTVV.

The chain is built from TRBV5-6 and TRBJ1-6; D is perhaps TRBD1 (5 bases). Trimming removed 0 bases at V and 8 bases at J, with 12 bases between. CDR1 and CDR2 from the germline V gene are SGHDT and YYEEEE. This CDR3 is 15 amino acids long. The CDR3 DNA follows: TGTGCCAGCAGCTTGGGATGGGACGGAGATTCACCCCTCCACTTT. Its protein is CASSLGWDGDSPLHF.

The chain joins TRBV6-1 to TRBJ1-5, with unresolved D. This CDR3 is 12 amino acids long. The germline V gene encodes CDR1 MNHNS and CDR2 SASEGT. V was clipped by 7 bases and J by 5 bases, with 9 bases between them. The CDR3 sequence: CASTTGYQPQHF. The CDR3 coding sequence is TGTGCCAGCACTACCGGTTATCAGCCCCAGCATTTT.

The rearrangement links TRBV16 to TRBJ2-4; no clear D gene. Trimming cost V 3 bases and J 6 bases, with 3 bases left between them. This CDR3 has 11 amino acids. CDR1 and CDR2 from the germline V gene are KGHSY and FQNENV. CDR3: CASSQGNIQYF. Here the CDR3 DNA reads TGTGCCAGCAGCCAGGGAAACATTCAGTACTTC.

The J gene is TRBJ1-1, the V gene TRBV7-6; no firm D call. Germline values: CDR1 SGHVS, CDR2 FNYEAQ. The CDR3 runs 14 residues. Deletions cut 3 bases from V and 1 base from J, with 9 bases between. The CDR3 sequence: CASSFGRENTEAFF. DNA of the CDR3: TGTGCCAGCAGCTTCGGACGGGAGAACACTGAAGCTTTCTTT.

This clone has a single count. V gene TRBV9 combines with J gene TRBJ2-2; D call uncertain. Trimming removed 4 bases at V and 0 bases at J, with 10 bases between. This CDR3 is 15 amino acids long. In germline, CDR1 is SGDLS, CDR2 YYNGEE. DNA for the CDR3: TGTGCCAGCAGCCCTCGGAAAACGAACACCGGGGAGCTGTTTTTT. Amino acids: CASSPRKTNTGELFF.

This clone was seen a single time. This chain joins TRBV27 and TRBJ1-1, with D perhaps matching TRBD1 (6 bases). The germline V gene has CDR1 MNHEY and CDR2 SMNVEV (reference sequence). Between the trimmed V and J ends, which lost 5 bases and 5 bases, there was a span of 18 bases. The CDR3 length is 15 residues. CDR3 protein: CASSENRAGGTEAFF. CDR3 sequence (DNA): TGTGCCAGCAGTGAAAACAGGGCCGGGGGTACTGAAGCTTTCTTT.

The V call is TRBV9, the J call TRBJ2-1; TRBD1 might be the D (6 bases). The CDR3 spans 15 residues. Trimming took off 0 bases at V and 2 bases at J, with 9 bases between the two ends. Looked up from germline, CDR1 is SGDLS and CDR2 is YYNGEE. The CDR3 loop is CASSVGGQTYNEQFF. DNA of the CDR3: TGTGCCAGCAGCGTAGGAGGACAGACCTACAATGAGCAGTTCTTC.

The chain couples TRBV27 to TRBJ1-5, with no clear D. The CDR3 has 15 amino acids. V gave up 0 bases and J gave up 1 base, with 7 bases separating them. From germline, CDR1 is MNHEY and CDR2 SMNVEV (reference sequence). The CDR3 bases are TGTGCCAGCAGTTTATCACGGGCAAGCAATCAGCCCCAGCATTTT. Protein sequence: CASSLSRASNQPQHF.

The chain combines TRBV27 with TRBJ1-1; tentatively, D is TRBD1 (6 bases). Between the trimmed V and J ends, which lost 3 bases and 2 bases, there was a span of 10 bases. The CDR3 is made up of 14 amino acids. Germline assignment: CDR1 MNHEY and CDR2 SMNVEV (reference sequence). CDR3 sequence reads: CASSLVGANTEAFF. CDR3 coding DNA: TGTGCCAGCAGTTTGGTGGGGGCCAACACTGAAGCTTTCTTT.

The chain links TRBV6-1 to TRBJ2-2; D call uncertain. CDR1 and CDR2 (germline): MNHNS, SASEGT. This CDR3 spans 14 amino acids. Trimming removed 4 bases at V and 4 bases at J, with 10 bases between. As DNA, the CDR3 is TGTGCCAGCAGTGTTCGCCAAGTCACCGGGGAGCTGTTTTTT. Amino acids: CASSVRQVTGELFF.

The chain employs TRBV5-1 and TRBJ2-5, with a possible D match to TRBD1 (6 bases). Trimming pared 3 bases from V and 1 base from J, leaving 16 bases between. The germline V gene encodes CDR1 SGHRS and CDR2 YFSETQ. There are 16 residues in the CDR3. CDR3 residues: CASSWGSQGIQETQYF. The DNA of the CDR3 is TGCGCCAGCAGCTGGGGGAGCCAGGGGATCCAAGAGACCCAGTACTTC.

J is TRBJ2-1 and V is TRBV12-2; the D call of TRBD2 is as the table states it, not checked on the DNA. TRBV12-2 is noted as a pseudogene. The CDR3 sequence is 12 residues long. The DNA for the CDR3 is TGTGCAAGACTAGCGTTATACAATGAGCAGTTCTTC. Protein: CARLALYNEQFF.

The genes are TRBV18 and TRBJ1-5, with D possibly matching TRBD1 (5 bases). Trimming removed 0 bases at V and 0 bases at J, with 9 bases between. The CDR3 spans 16 residues. CDR1 is KGHSH, CDR2 LQKENI, per germline. The CDR3 DNA is TGTGCCAGCTCACCACCGTCGGGGACTAGCAATCAGCCCCAGCATTTT. It specifies CASSPPSGTSNQPQHF.

V is TRBV6-1 and J is TRBJ1-4; D call uncertain. V was trimmed by 0 bases and J by 0 bases, leaving 8 bases between them. The CDR3 covers 16 residues. CDR1 MNHNS and CDR2 SASEGT come from the germline V gene. CDR3 coding DNA: TGTGCCAGCAGTGAAGCCTCCTTGACAACTAATGAAAAACTGTTTTTT. Amino acid sequence: CASSEASLTTNEKLFF.

The chain is built from TRBV18 and TRBJ1-4; 7 nucleotides match TRBD1. Germline V lookup: CDR1 KGHSH, CDR2 LQKENI. This CDR3 comprises 16 residues. Trimming at V came to 4 bases and at J to 2 bases, leaving 7 bases not matched to a gene. CDR3 in DNA: TGTGCCAGCTCACAAAACGCAGGGGGTACTAATGAAAAACTGTTTTTT. Encoded protein: CASSQNAGGTNEKLFF.

The chain uses TRBV5-4 and TRBJ2-7; 8 bases agree with TRBD1. Looked up from germline, CDR1 is SGHNT and CDR2 is YYREEE (reference sequence). The CDR3 runs to 14 residues. The trim removed 4 bases at V and 2 bases at J, leaving 5 bases unmatched. CDR3 sequence reads: CASSPGDRTYEQYF. In nucleotides, the CDR3 is TGTGCCAGCAGCCCAGGGGACAGGACCTACGAGCAGTACTTC.

The chain is built from TRBV7-6 and TRBJ1-1, with 7 bases lining up with TRBD1. Germline lookup yields CDR1 SGHVS and CDR2 FNYEAQ. The CDR3 sequence is 14 residues long. The junction had 10 bases not matched to a gene; V was cut back by 6 bases and J by 6 bases. CDR3 DNA: TGTGCCAGCAGGGTGAGACAGGGAAGCCCTGAAGCTTTCTTT. Encoded protein: CASRVRQGSPEAFF.

Note on this clone: Relative to the germline gene, one junction end is altered; a read error may explain this. The chain recombines TRBV7-9 with TRBJ2-1; a weak D match, TRBD1 (6 bases). CDR3 length: 15 amino acids. The germline CDR1 and CDR2 sequences are SEHNR and FQNEAQ (reference sequence). CDR3 DNA: TGTGCCAGCAGTTTAGAGGGGGTAAAGGGCAATGAGCAGTTCTTC. Translation gives CASSLEGVKGNEQFF. Full variable domain (rest looked up from reference TRBV7-9 and TRBJ2-1): DTGVSQNPRHKITKRGQNVTFRCDPISEHNRLYWYRQTLGQGPEFLTYFQNEAQLEKSRLLSDRFSAERPKGSFSTLEIQRTEQGDSAMYLCASSLEGVKGNEQFFGPGTRLTVL.

This clone showed up just a few times. The chain uses TRBV5-5 and TRBJ1-2; possible D gene TRBD1, 5 bases. The CDR3 sequence is 13 residues long. Germline loops: CDR1 SGHKS, CDR2 YYEKEE (reference sequence). With 4 bases removed from V and 5 bases from J, the gap between germline ends came to 12 bases. The CDR3: CASSPWGGYGYTF. The CDR3 DNA reads as TGTGCCAGCAGCCCCTGGGGGGGATATGGCTACACCTTC.